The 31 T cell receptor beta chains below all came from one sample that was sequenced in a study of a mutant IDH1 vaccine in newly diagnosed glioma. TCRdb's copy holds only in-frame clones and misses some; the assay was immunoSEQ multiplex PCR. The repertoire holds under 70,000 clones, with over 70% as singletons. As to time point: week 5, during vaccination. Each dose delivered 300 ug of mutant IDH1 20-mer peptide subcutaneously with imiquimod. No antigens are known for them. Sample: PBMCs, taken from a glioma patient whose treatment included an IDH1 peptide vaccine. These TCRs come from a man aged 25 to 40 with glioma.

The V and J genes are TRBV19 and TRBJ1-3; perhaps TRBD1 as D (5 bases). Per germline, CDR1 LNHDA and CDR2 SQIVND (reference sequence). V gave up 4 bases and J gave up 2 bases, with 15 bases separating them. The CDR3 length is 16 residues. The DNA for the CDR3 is TGTGCCAGTAGTACCCTGGAGGGGAGAACTGGAAACACCATATATTTT. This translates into CASSTLEGRTGNTIYF.

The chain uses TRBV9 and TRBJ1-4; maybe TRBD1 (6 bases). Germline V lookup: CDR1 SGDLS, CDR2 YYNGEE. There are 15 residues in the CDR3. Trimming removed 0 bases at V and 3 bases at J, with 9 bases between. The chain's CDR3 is CASSVDRQANEKLFF. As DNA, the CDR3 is TGTGCCAGCAGCGTAGATCGACAGGCTAATGAAAAACTGTTTTTT. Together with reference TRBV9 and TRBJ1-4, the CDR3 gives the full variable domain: DSGVTQTPKHLITATGQRVTLRCSPRSGDLSVYWYQQSLDQGLQFLIQYYNGEERAKGNILERFSAQQFPDLHSELNLSSLELGDSALYFCASSVDRQANEKLFFGSGTQLSVL.

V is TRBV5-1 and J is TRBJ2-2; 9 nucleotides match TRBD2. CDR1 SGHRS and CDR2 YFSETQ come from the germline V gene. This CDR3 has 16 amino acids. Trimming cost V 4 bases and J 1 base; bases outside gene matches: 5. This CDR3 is CASSVLSGGNTGELFF. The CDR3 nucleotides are TGCGCCAGCAGCGTCCTTAGCGGGGGGAACACCGGGGAGCTGTTTTTT.

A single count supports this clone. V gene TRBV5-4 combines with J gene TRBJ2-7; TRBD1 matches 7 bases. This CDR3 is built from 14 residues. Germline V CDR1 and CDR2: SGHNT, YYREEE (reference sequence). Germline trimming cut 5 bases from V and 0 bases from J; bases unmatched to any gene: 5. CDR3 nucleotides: TGTGCCAGCAGTATGACAGGGAGCTCCTACGAGCAGTACTTC. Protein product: CASSMTGSSYEQYF. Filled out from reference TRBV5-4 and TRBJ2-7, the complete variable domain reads ETGVTQSPTHLIKTRGQQVTLRCSSQSGHNTVSWYQQALGQGPQFIFQYYREEENGRGNFPPRFSGLQFPNYSSELNVNALELDDSALYLCASSMTGSSYEQYFGPGTRLTVT.

The CDR3, as DNA: TGTGCCAGCAGCCCATCGACAGGGGTCGGCACTGAAGCTTTCTTT. Its translation: CASSPSTGVGTEAFF. V usage is TRBV7-9 and J usage is TRBJ1-1, with 8 bases matching TRBD1. Germline V CDR1 and CDR2: SEHNR, FQNEAQ (reference sequence). The CDR3 is 15 amino acids. With 5 bases clipped from V and 4 bases from J, the junction kept 9 bases outside the gene matches. The full variable domain, completed using reference TRBV7-9 and TRBJ1-1, is DTGVSQNPRHKITKRGQNVTFRCDPISEHNRLYWYRQTLGQGPEFLTYFQNEAQLEKSRLLSDRFSAERPKGSFSTLEIQRTEQGDSAMYLCASSPSTGVGTEAFFGQGTRLTVV.

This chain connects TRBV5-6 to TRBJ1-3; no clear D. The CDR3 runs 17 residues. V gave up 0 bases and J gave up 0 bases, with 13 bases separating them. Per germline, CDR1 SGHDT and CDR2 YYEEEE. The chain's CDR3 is CASSLVAGSSSGNTIYF. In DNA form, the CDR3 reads TGTGCCAGCAGCTTGGTTGCGGGGAGCAGCTCTGGAAACACCATATATTTT.

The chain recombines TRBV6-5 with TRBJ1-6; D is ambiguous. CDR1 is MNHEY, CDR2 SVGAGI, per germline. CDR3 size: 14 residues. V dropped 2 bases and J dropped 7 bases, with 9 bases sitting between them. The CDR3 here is CASSYSHGNSPLHF. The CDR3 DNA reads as TGTGCCAGCAGTTACAGCCACGGGAATTCACCCCTCCACTTT.

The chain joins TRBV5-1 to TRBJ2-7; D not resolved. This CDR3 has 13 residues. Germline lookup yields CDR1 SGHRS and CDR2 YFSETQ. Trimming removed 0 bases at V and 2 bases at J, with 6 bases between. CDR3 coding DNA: TGCGCCAGCAGCTTGGGATACGCCTACGAGCAGTACTTC. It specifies CASSLGYAYEQYF.

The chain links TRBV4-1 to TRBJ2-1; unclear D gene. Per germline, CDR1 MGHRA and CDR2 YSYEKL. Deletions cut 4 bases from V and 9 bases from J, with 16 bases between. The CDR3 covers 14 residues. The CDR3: CASSPPSGLGEQFF. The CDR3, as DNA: TGCGCCAGCAGCCCCCCCTCGGGCCTAGGTGAGCAGTTCTTC.

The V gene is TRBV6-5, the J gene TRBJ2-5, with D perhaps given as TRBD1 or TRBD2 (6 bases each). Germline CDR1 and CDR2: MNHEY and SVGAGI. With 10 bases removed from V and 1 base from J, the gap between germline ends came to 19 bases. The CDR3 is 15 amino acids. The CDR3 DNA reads TGTGCCACCAGAGGGGGGCCTGCATCCCAAGAGACCCAGTACTTC. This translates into CATRGGPASQETQYF.

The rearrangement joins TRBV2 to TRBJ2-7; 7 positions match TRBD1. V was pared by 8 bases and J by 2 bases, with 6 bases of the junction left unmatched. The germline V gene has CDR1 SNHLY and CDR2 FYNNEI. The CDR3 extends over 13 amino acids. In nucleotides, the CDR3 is TGTGCCAGCGGACAAACAGGGGCCTACGAGCAGTACTTC. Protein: CASGQTGAYEQYF.

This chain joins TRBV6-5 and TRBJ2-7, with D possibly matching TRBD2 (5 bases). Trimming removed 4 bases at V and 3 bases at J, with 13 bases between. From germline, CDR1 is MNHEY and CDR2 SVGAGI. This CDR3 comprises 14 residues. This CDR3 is CASSSSPGGYEQYF. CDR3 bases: TGTGCCAGCAGTTCCTCCCCAGGAGGCTACGAGCAGTACTTC.

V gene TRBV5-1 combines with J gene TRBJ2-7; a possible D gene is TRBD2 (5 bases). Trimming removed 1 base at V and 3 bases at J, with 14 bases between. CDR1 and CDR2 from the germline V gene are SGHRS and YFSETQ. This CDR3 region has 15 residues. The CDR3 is CASSLRSDGLYEQYF. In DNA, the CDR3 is TGCGCCAGCAGCTTGCGGAGTGATGGACTCTACGAGCAGTACTTC.

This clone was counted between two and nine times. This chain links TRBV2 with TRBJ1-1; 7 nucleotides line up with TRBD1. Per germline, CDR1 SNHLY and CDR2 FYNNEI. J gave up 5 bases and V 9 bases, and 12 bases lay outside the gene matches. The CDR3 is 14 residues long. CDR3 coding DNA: TGTGCCAGTTACGAGGGGGCCGTAGGGACTGAAGCTTTCTTT. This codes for CASYEGAVGTEAFF.

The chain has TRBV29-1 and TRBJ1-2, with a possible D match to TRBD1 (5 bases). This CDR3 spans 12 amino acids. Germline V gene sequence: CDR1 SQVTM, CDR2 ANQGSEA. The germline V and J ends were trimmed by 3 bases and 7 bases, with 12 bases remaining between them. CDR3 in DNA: TGCAGCGTTGAGGGTCAGGGTCGTGGCTACACCTTC. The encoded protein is CSVEGQGRGYTF.

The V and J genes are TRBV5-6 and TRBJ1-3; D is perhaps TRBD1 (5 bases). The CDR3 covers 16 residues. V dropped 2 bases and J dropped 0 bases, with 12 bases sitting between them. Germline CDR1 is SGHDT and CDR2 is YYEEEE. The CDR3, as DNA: TGTGCCAGCAGCTTAAGGGGATGGAGCTCTGGAAACACCATATATTTT. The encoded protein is CASSLRGWSSGNTIYF.

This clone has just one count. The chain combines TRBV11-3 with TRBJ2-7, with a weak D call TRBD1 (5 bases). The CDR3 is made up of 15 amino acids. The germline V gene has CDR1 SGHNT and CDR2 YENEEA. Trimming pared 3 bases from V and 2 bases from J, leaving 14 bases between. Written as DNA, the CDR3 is TGTGCCAGCAGCTTGGGGTCAGGGCCTGCCTACGAGCAGTACTTC. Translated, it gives CASSLGSGPAYEQYF. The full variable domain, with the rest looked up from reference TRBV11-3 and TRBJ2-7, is EAGVVQSPRYKIIEKKQPVAFWCNPISGHNTLYWYLQNLGQGPELLIRYENEEAVDDSQLPKDRFSAERLKGVDSTLKIQPAELGDSAVYLCASSLGSGPAYEQYFGPGTRLTVT.

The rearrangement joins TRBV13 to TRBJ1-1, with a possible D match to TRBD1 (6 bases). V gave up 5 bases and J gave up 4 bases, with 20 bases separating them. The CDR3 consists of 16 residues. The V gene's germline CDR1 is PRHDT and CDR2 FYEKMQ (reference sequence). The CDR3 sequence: CASSRRWQGIFTEAFF. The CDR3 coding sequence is TGTGCCAGCAGCCGTAGGTGGCAGGGGATTTTCACTGAAGCTTTCTTT.

The CDR3 loop is CASSLPGVPYEQYF. The CDR3 bases are TGTGCCAGCAGCTTGCCGGGGGTTCCCTACGAGCAGTACTTC. The chain is built from TRBV11-2 and TRBJ2-7; tentative D call: TRBD2 (6 bases). The CDR3 length is 14 residues. V lost 3 bases to trimming and J lost 2 bases, with 11 bases between them. The germline gives CDR1 SGHAT, CDR2 FQNNGV.

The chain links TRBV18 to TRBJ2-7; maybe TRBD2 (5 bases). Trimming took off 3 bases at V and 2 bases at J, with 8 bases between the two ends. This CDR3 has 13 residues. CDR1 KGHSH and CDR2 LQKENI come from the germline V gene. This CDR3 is CASSPYGTYEQYF. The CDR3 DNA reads TGTGCCAGCTCACCTTACGGGACCTACGAGCAGTACTTC.

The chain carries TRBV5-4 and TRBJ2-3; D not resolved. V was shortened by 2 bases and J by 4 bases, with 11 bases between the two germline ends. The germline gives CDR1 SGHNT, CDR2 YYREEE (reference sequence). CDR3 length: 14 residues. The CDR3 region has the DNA TGTGCCAGCAGCTTAACAAACCGCGCAGATACGCAGTATTTT. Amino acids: CASSLTNRADTQYF.

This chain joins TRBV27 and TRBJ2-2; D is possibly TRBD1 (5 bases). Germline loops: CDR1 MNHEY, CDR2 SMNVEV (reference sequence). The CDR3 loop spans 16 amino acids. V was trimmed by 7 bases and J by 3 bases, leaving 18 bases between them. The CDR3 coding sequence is TGTGCCAGCACCCCGACAGAGATAATCGACACCGGGGAGCTGTTTTTT. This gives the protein CASTPTEIIDTGELFF.

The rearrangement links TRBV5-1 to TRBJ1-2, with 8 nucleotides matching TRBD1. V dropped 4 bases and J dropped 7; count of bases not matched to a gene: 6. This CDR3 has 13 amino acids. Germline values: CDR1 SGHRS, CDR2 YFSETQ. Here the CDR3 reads CASSGSTGVGYTF. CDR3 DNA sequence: TGCGCCAGCAGCGGCTCGACAGGGGTTGGCTACACCTTC.

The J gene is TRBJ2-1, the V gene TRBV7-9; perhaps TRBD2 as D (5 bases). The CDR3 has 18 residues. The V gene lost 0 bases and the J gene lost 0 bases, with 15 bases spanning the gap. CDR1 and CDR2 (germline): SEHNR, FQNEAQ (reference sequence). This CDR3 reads CASSLAVGGRFSYNEQFF. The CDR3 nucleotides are TGTGCCAGCAGCTTAGCAGTCGGTGGGAGATTCTCCTACAATGAGCAGTTCTTC.

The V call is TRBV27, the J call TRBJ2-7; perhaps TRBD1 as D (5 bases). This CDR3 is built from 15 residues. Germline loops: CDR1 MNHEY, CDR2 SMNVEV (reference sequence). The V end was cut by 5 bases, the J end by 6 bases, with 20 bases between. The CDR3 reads CASSMTVAWVGEQYF. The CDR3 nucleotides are TGTGCCAGCAGTATGACAGTAGCATGGGTTGGCGAGCAGTACTTC.

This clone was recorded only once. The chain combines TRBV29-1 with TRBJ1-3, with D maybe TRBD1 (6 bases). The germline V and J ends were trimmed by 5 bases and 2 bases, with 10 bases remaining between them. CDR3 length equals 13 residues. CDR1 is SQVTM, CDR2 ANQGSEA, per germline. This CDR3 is CSVTGNAGNTIYF. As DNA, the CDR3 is TGCAGCGTTACAGGGAACGCTGGAAACACCATATATTTT.

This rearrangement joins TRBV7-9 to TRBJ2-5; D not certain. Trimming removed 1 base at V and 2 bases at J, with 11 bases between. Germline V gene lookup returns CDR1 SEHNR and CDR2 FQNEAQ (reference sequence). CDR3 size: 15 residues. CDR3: CASSLGLMGQETQYF. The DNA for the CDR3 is TGTGCCAGCAGCTTAGGCCTCATGGGGCAAGAGACCCAGTACTTC.

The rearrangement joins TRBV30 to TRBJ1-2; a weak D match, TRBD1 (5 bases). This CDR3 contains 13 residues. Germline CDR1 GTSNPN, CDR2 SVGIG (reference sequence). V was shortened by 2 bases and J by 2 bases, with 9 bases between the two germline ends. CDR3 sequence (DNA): TGTGCCTGGAGTTACCCAGGGAACTATGGCTACACCTTC. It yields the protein CAWSYPGNYGYTF.

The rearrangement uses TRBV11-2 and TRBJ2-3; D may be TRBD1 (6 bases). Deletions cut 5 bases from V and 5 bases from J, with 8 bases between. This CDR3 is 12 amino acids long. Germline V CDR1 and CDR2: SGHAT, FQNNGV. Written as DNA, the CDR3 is TGTGCCAGCAGCGCCAGGGGAGATACGCAGTATTTT. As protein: CASSARGDTQYF.

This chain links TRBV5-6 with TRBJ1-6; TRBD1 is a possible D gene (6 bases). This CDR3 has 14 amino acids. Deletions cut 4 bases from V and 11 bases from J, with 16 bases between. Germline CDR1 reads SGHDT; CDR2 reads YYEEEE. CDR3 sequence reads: CASSPDRSPTPLHF. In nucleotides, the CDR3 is TGTGCCAGCAGCCCCGACAGGAGCCCCACACCCCTCCACTTT.

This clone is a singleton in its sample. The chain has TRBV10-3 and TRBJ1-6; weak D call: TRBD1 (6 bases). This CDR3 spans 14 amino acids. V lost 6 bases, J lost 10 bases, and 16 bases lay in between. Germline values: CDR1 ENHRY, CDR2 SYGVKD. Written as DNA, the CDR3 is TGTGCCATCAGGCCCGGGACTGGGGGCTCACCCCTCCACTTT. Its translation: CAIRPGTGGSPLHF.